These 24 T cell receptor beta chains share one sample of origin, sequenced in a study of T-cell memory formation after mild COVID-19. Using its own MiXCR run on the 5' RACE reads, TCRdb lists one record per CDR3 protein. The sample yields approximately 580,000 distinct CDR3 sequences, just over 20% seen once. What was sequenced was PBMCs or a T cell subset sorted from them (not recorded which). The receptors originated from an adult woman who had mild COVID-19 (a few samples of this study predate the infection). Cell type and time point are not known.

In its sample, this clonotype was seen a few times. The chain joins TRBV4-3 to TRBJ2-5, with TRBD1 identical over 8 bases. CDR1 is LGHNA and CDR2 is YSLEER in the germline V gene. The CDR3 runs 15 residues. The V segment lost 4 bases and the J segment 2 bases; nucleotides outside the gene matches: 6. The CDR3 DNA sequence: TGCGCCAGCAGCCGTACAGGGGGGCTTCAAGAGACCCAGTACTTC. Translating gives CASSRTGGLQETQYF.

This clonotype was seen only a few times. J is TRBJ2-2 and V is TRBV7-9, with D possibly being TRBD2 (6 bases). The germline V gene encodes CDR1 SEHNR and CDR2 FQNEAQ (reference sequence). V was shortened by 5 bases and J by 1 base, with 17 bases between the two germline ends. CDR3 length equals 17 residues. CDR3 region: CASSQTWGTGNTGELFF. The CDR3 DNA sequence: TGTGCCAGCAGCCAGACATGGGGGACTGGGAACACCGGGGAGCTGTTTTTT.

There are many counts of this clonotype. The V and J genes are TRBV5-1 and TRBJ2-3; perhaps TRBD2 as D (5 bases). Germline V gives CDR1 SGHRS, CDR2 YFSETQ. CDR3 size: 14 residues. Trimming removed 1 base from V and 0 bases from J, with 6 bases in between. CDR3 in DNA: TGCGCCAGCAGCTTGCGCGGGAGCACAGATACGCAGTATTTT. Its translation is CASSLRGSTDTQYF.

The chain couples TRBV27 to TRBJ2-5; 9 bases are a match to TRBD1. This CDR3 comprises 18 residues. Trimming at V came to 10 bases and at J to 1 base, leaving 19 bases not matched to a gene. Per the germline V gene, CDR1 is MNHEY and CDR2 is SMNVEV (reference sequence). CDR3 in DNA: TGTGCCAACACATCCGGGACAGGGCATTTGGGTGTCCAAGAGACCCAGTACTTC. Amino acids: CANTSGTGHLGVQETQYF.

This sequence joins TRBV20-1 and TRBJ2-7; 7 positions agree with TRBD1. V gave up 0 bases and J gave up 2 bases; unmatched junction bases: 7. The CDR3 spans 15 residues. Germline V lookup: CDR1 DFQATT, CDR2 SNEGSKA (reference sequence). The CDR3 DNA is TGCAGTGCTAGAGACCAGACAGGGCCAACCTACGAGCAGTACTTC. Translated: CSARDQTGPTYEQYF.

The chain combines TRBV3-1 with TRBJ2-3; TRBD1 matches at 9 bases. From germline, CDR1 is LGHDT and CDR2 YNNKEL (reference sequence). The V segment lost 0 bases and the J segment 0 bases; nucleotides outside the gene matches: 7. The CDR3 consists of 18 residues. The CDR3 DNA follows: TGTGCCAGCAGCCAAGAATGGGACAGGGTGGCGAGCACAGATACGCAGTATTTT. This translates into CASSQEWDRVASTDTQYF.

The CDR3 region is CASSSGLAGVTGELFF. The CDR3 nucleotides read TGTGCCAGCAGCTCGGGACTAGCGGGGGTCACCGGGGAGCTGTTTTTT. The chain joins TRBV7-3 to TRBJ2-2; 14 bases fit TRBD2. V was pared by 4 bases and J by 4 bases, with 2 bases of the junction left unmatched. The germline CDR1 and CDR2 sequences are SGHTA and FQGTGA. This CDR3 has 16 residues.

This clonotype has ten or more counts. CDR3 residues: CASSGQGATNEKLFF. The DNA for the CDR3 is TGTGCCAGCAGCGGCCAGGGGGCAACTAATGAAAAACTGTTTTTT. This sequence joins TRBV5-5 and TRBJ1-4; 7 nucleotides align to TRBD1. J lost 0 bases, V lost 4 bases, and 3 bases had no gene match. CDR3 length equals 15 residues. Germline CDR1 and CDR2: SGHKS and YYEKEE (reference sequence).

There are a few counts of this clonotype. The V call is TRBV7-9, the J call TRBJ2-5; 10 positions match TRBD2. Trimming cost V 5 bases and J 5 bases; bases outside gene matches: 14. Germline loops: CDR1 SEHNR, CDR2 FQNEAQ (reference sequence). The length of the CDR3 is 17 residues. CDR3 DNA: TGTGCCAGCAGCCCCGGACTAGCGGACTCCGAGGGGGAGACCCAGTACTTC. It yields the protein CASSPGLADSEGETQYF.

This clonotype was recorded a few times. This chain uses TRBV2 with TRBJ2-2, with a weak D call TRBD2 (6 bases). The ends were cut back, 4 bases at V and 6 bases at J, with 9 bases in the middle. This CDR3 spans 13 amino acids. Germline values: CDR1 SNHLY, CDR2 FYNNEI. The CDR3 spells CASSVRRAGELFF. Written as DNA, the CDR3 is TGTGCCAGCAGTGTGAGGAGGGCCGGGGAGCTGTTTTTT.

The table lists this clonotype with many counts. The rearrangement links TRBV7-2 to TRBJ2-3; D gene ambiguous. V gave up 2 bases and J gave up 3 bases, with 6 bases separating them. Germline lookup yields CDR1 SGHTA and CDR2 FQGNSA. CDR3 size: 13 residues. CDR3 sequence: CASSLILTDTQYF. The DNA for the CDR3 is TGTGCCAGCAGCTTAATCCTAACAGATACGCAGTATTTT.

This clonotype turned up a few times. The chain carries TRBV14 and TRBJ2-5; 7 bases are a match to TRBD1. Trimming at V came to 0 bases and at J to 5 bases, leaving 6 bases not matched to a gene. From germline, CDR1 is SGHDN and CDR2 FVKESK. The CDR3 is 15 amino acids. CDR3 sequence: CASSQDRGSGETQYF. The CDR3 nucleotides are TGTGCCAGCAGCCAAGACAGGGGGTCGGGGGAGACCCAGTACTTC. Combining the CDR3 with reference TRBV14 and TRBJ2-5 gives the whole variable domain EAGVTQFPSHSVIEKGQTVTLRCDPISGHDNLYWYRRVMGKEIKFLLHFVKESKQDESGMPNNRFLAERTGGTYSTLKVQPAELEDSGVYFCASSQDRGSGETQYFGPGTRLLVL.

There are a few counts of this clonotype. V is TRBV5-1 and J is TRBJ2-1, with 8 bases fitting TRBD1. Germline values: CDR1 SGHRS, CDR2 YFSETQ. CDR3 size: 15 residues. V lost 4 bases, J lost 4 bases, and 7 bases stayed unmatched. The CDR3 spells CASSPRQGWYNEQFF. DNA of the CDR3: TGCGCCAGCAGCCCTCGACAGGGGTGGTACAATGAGCAGTTCTTC.

V gene TRBV7-6 combines with J gene TRBJ2-7; TRBD2 is a possible D gene (5 bases). The CDR3 is made up of 14 amino acids. CDR1 and CDR2 from the germline V gene are SGHVS and FNYEAQ. V shed 5 bases and J shed 0 bases, with 11 bases lying between them. CDR3 DNA: TGTGCCAGCAGCCGGGCCGGGAACTCCTACGAGCAGTACTTC. It yields the protein CASSRAGNSYEQYF.

This clonotype showed up many times. The CDR3 nucleotides are TGTGCCAGCAGCCGCCGGGAGTACATCAATGAGCAGTTCTTC. Translating gives CASSRREYINEQFF. V and J are TRBV7-8 and TRBJ2-1; possibly TRBD2 for D (6 bases). Germline V gene data show CDR1 as SGHVS and CDR2 as FQNEAQ. Trimming left V 5 bases short and J 6 bases short, with 14 bases between. The CDR3 totals 14 residues. Full variable domain (outside the CDR3, taken from reference TRBV7-8 and TRBJ2-1): GAGVSQSPRYKVAKRGQDVALRCDPISGHVSLFWYQQALGQGPEFLTYFQNEAQLDKSGLPSDRFFAERPEGSVSTLKIQRTQQEDSAVYLCASSRREYINEQFFGPGTRLTVL.

The V and J genes are TRBV5-1 and TRBJ2-2; maybe TRBD2 (6 bases). Germline V gives CDR1 SGHRS, CDR2 YFSETQ. This CDR3 has 16 amino acids. Trimming stripped 4 bases from V and 5 bases from J, with 18 bases between. The CDR3: CASSPSSGRRTGELFF. DNA of the CDR3: TGCGCCAGCAGCCCGAGCTCCGGGAGACGAACCGGGGAGCTGTTTTTT.

On this clonotype: Mismatch with germline at one junction end may stem from a read error. This chain links TRBV27 with TRBJ2-7; 12 positions match TRBD2. Germline lookup yields CDR1 MNHEY and CDR2 SMNVEV (reference sequence). The length of the CDR3 is 15 residues. CDR3 residues: CSSSSSTSGRSEQYF. CDR3 sequence (DNA): TGTTCCAGCAGTTCATCTACTAGCGGGAGGAGCGAGCAGTACTTC.

This clonotype showed up just a few times. The chain joins TRBV7-4 to TRBJ2-3; TRBD1 is a possible D gene (5 bases). CDR1 and CDR2 from the germline V gene are SGHVT and SQSDAQ. V lost 4 bases to trimming and J lost 4 bases, with 21 bases between them. This CDR3 has 17 amino acids. The CDR3 reads CASSSEIEIQGPDTQYF. The CDR3 DNA reads as TGTGCCAGCAGCTCCGAGATCGAGATTCAGGGCCCAGATACGCAGTATTTT.

The chain recombines TRBV19 with TRBJ1-1; D possibly corresponds to TRBD1 (5 bases). In germline, CDR1 is LNHDA, CDR2 SQIVND (reference sequence). This CDR3 has 13 residues. The V end lost 7 bases, the J end lost 7 bases, and 16 bases lay between the germline ends. In DNA, the CDR3 is TGTGCCAGTATCCCTATGGGGGGTGGTGAAGCTTTCTTT. It encodes CASIPMGGGEAFF. The whole variable domain, filled in from reference TRBV19 and TRBJ1-1, reads DGGITQSPKYLFRKEGQNVTLSCEQNLNHDAMYWYRQDPGQGLRLIYYSQIVNDFQKGDIAEGYSVSREKKESFPLTVTSAQKNPTAFYLCASIPMGGGEAFFGQGTRLTVV.

This clonotype was observed many times. V usage is TRBV27 and J usage is TRBJ2-1; TRBD2 agrees at 7 bases. Trimming cost V 3 bases and J 2 bases; bases outside gene matches: 4. In germline, CDR1 is MNHEY, CDR2 SMNVEV (reference sequence). The CDR3 is 15 residues long. In DNA form, the CDR3 reads TGTGCCAGCAGTTTTGGAAGCGGGACCTACAATGAGCAGTTCTTC. Its translation: CASSFGSGTYNEQFF.

The chain couples TRBV5-1 to TRBJ1-2; D might be TRBD1 (6 bases). V lost 4 bases, J lost 6 bases, and 19 bases lay in between. The CDR3 runs to 15 residues. From germline, CDR1 is SGHRS and CDR2 YFSETQ. DNA of the CDR3: TGCGCCAGCAGCCTTCCGACAGGAGTTGGAAATGGCTACACCTTC. Protein: CASSLPTGVGNGYTF.

This clonotype turned up a few times. This chain links TRBV5-4 with TRBJ2-2; 12 bases line up with TRBD2. The V segment lost 3 bases and the J segment 0 bases; nucleotides outside the gene matches: 6. From germline, CDR1 is SGHNT and CDR2 YYREEE (reference sequence). This CDR3 comprises 18 residues. As DNA, the CDR3 is TGTGCCAGCAGCTCCCGACTAGCGGGGGCATCGAACACCGGGGAGCTGTTTTTT. Its translation: CASSSRLAGASNTGELFF.

This clonotype was seen a handful of times. The rearrangement links TRBV5-1 to TRBJ1-1; D unclear. V lost 4 bases, J lost 0 bases, and 16 bases lay in between. This CDR3 spans 16 amino acids. In germline, CDR1 is SGHRS, CDR2 YFSETQ. The CDR3 coding sequence is TGCGCCAGCAGCCCCAATCCGTTTCTTCTGAACACTGAAGCTTTCTTT. It codes for CASSPNPFLLNTEAFF.

In its sample, this clonotype was seen a few times. The CDR3 DNA reads TGTGCCAGCACTAGGGGGGTGACAGATACGCAGTATTTT. It codes for CASTRGVTDTQYF. V gene TRBV7-9 combines with J gene TRBJ2-3; D might be TRBD1 or TRBD2, each matching 6 bases. V dropped 7 bases and J dropped 3 bases, with 11 bases sitting between them. The germline gives CDR1 SEHNR, CDR2 FQNEAQ (reference sequence). CDR3 length: 13 residues.